These 17 T cell receptor beta chains were all obtained from the same sample, sequenced in a study of shared T cell receptors in the human thymus. The data were produced by immunoSEQ multiplex PCR, yet TCRdb's version contains in-frame clones alone and is incomplete. The table includes 55,000 to 75,000 clones, about 96% detected once. The sequencing input was thymocytes. The source is a human donor.

The genes are TRBV9 and TRBJ1-1; D gene uncertain. V lost 0 bases to trimming and J lost 2 bases, with 11 bases between them. Germline V gives CDR1 SGDLS, CDR2 YYNGEE. The CDR3 is 15 amino acids. The CDR3 is CASSVGARVNTEAFF. Here the CDR3 DNA reads TGTGCCAGCAGCGTAGGTGCGCGCGTCAACACTGAAGCTTTCTTT.

V is TRBV6-6 and J is TRBJ1-1; D might be TRBD1 (5 bases). The germline V gene encodes CDR1 MNHNY and CDR2 SVGAGI (reference sequence). V was cut by 0 bases and J by 7 bases, with 6 bases left in between. This CDR3 has 12 residues. The CDR3 coding sequence is TGTGCCAGCAGTTACTCTACAGGTGAAGCTTTCTTT. It translates to CASSYSTGEAFF.

The rearrangement uses TRBV7-9 and TRBJ1-1, with 7 bases lining up with TRBD1. CDR1 is SEHNR and CDR2 is FQNEAQ in the germline V gene (reference sequence). This CDR3 is built from 17 residues. The V segment lost 5 bases and the J segment 1 base; nucleotides outside the gene matches: 13. CDR3 sequence: CASSPPRSRGRNTEAFF. CDR3 sequence (DNA): TGTGCCAGCAGCCCTCCTAGGTCCAGGGGGAGGAACACTGAAGCTTTCTTT.

The gene calls are TRBV4-2 and TRBJ1-5; the D is unclear. There are 13 residues in the CDR3. Between the trimmed V and J ends, which lost 3 bases and 1 base, there was a span of 4 bases. The germline CDR1 and CDR2 sequences are LGHNA and YNFKEQ. CDR3 residues: CASSQVSNQPQHF. CDR3 sequence (DNA): TGTGCCAGCAGCCAGGTGAGCAATCAGCCCCAGCATTTT.

The genes are TRBV10-3 and TRBJ1-1; 7 bases are a match to TRBD1. CDR1 and CDR2 from the germline V gene are ENHRY and SYGVKD. The CDR3 has 14 residues. V lost 4 bases, J lost 1 base, and 3 bases stayed unmatched. In nucleotides, the CDR3 is TGTGCCATCAGTGCACGGGACAGGAACACTGAAGCTTTCTTT. This translates into CAISARDRNTEAFF.

This sequence joins TRBV4-3 and TRBJ2-5; 8 positions match TRBD1. Germline V gives CDR1 LGHNA, CDR2 YSLEER. With V trimmed by 1 base and J by 4 bases, 5 bases remained unmatched. CDR3 length equals 15 residues. CDR3 coding DNA: TGCGCCAGCAGCCAAGGACAGGGGACAGGAGAGACCCAGTACTTC. It is translated as CASSQGQGTGETQYF.

The rearrangement links TRBV6-6 to TRBJ2-5; 8 bases map to TRBD1. Losses at the gene ends were 2 bases for V and 3 bases for J; bases not matched to a gene: 5. The CDR3 runs 15 residues. Germline loops: CDR1 MNHNY, CDR2 SVGAGI (reference sequence). CDR3 protein: CASSYRTGSEETQYF. CDR3 coding DNA: TGTGCCAGCAGTTACAGGACAGGGTCGGAAGAGACCCAGTACTTC.

The genes are TRBV5-6 and TRBJ2-5, with no clear D. Per germline, CDR1 SGHDT and CDR2 YYEEEE. Deletions cut 4 bases from V and 5 bases from J, with 18 bases between. The CDR3 has 15 residues. CDR3 coding DNA: TGTGCCAGCAGCCTCTCCCCGCTGGTTAGGGAGACCCAGTACTTC. Amino acid sequence: CASSLSPLVRETQYF.

This sequence joins TRBV28 and TRBJ2-7, with TRBD1 matching 9 bases. V shed 5 bases, J shed 7 bases, and the junction held 12 bases outside the gene matches. The CDR3 loop spans 15 amino acids. Germline V gene lookup returns CDR1 MDHEN and CDR2 SYDVKM. CDR3 region: CASSGTGGNRGEQYF. CDR3 nucleotide sequence: TGTGCCAGCAGTGGCACAGGGGGCAATAGGGGAGAGCAGTACTTC.

V gene TRBV6-5 combines with J gene TRBJ1-1; D is unresolved. From germline, CDR1 is MNHEY and CDR2 SVGAGI. The CDR3 totals 14 residues. Trimming took 0 bases from V and 3 from J, leaving 8 bases between them. The CDR3 region is CASSYSSTDTEAFF. In DNA form, the CDR3 reads TGTGCCAGCAGTTACTCGAGCACGGACACTGAAGCTTTCTTT.

The chain combines TRBV7-2 with TRBJ1-6; D remains ambiguous. V lost 0 bases to trimming and J lost 6 bases, with 12 bases between them. CDR1 is SGHTA, CDR2 FQGNSA, per germline. The length of the CDR3 is 16 residues. The CDR3 DNA sequence: TGTGCCAGCAGCTTAGCGCAGGAAGAAGTTAATTCACCCCTCCACTTT. Protein: CASSLAQEEVNSPLHF.

This clone was detected a few times. This rearrangement joins TRBV6-4 to TRBJ2-3; 7 bases are shared with TRBD1. This CDR3 contains 16 residues. Germline CDR1 and CDR2: MRHNA and SNTAGT. V shed 0 bases, J shed 6 bases, and the junction held 9 bases outside the gene matches. CDR3 protein: CASSDSVQGKGDTQYF. CDR3 nucleotides: TGTGCCAGCAGTGACTCAGTACAGGGGAAAGGCGATACGCAGTATTTT.

The chain joins TRBV7-9 to TRBJ1-5; D is perhaps TRBD1 (5 bases). V lost 5 bases and J 0 bases, leaving 11 bases between the germline ends. The CDR3 has 15 amino acids. Germline CDR1 is SEHNR and CDR2 is FQNEAQ (reference sequence). For the CDR3, the DNA is TGTGCCAGCAGCACCGACAGATATAGCAATCAGCCCCAGCATTTT. It encodes CASSTDRYSNQPQHF. Full variable domain (rest looked up from reference TRBV7-9 and TRBJ1-5): DTGVSQNPRHKITKRGQNVTFRCDPISEHNRLYWYRQTLGQGPEFLTYFQNEAQLEKSRLLSDRFSAERPKGSFSTLEIQRTEQGDSAMYLCASSTDRYSNQPQHFGDGTRLSIL.

The chain has TRBV6-6 and TRBJ2-5; no definite D call. The CDR3 has 12 amino acids. CDR1 and CDR2 from the germline V gene are MNHNY and SVGAGI (reference sequence). Trimming took 9 bases from V and 4 from J, leaving 12 bases between them. The CDR3 is CASEGEGETQYF. CDR3 nucleotide sequence: TGTGCCAGTGAAGGCGAAGGAGAGACCCAGTACTTC.

The chain has TRBV19 and TRBJ1-2; TRBD1 matches 8 bases. The CDR3 runs 14 residues. The germline CDR1 and CDR2 sequences are LNHDA and SQIVND (reference sequence). V dropped 2 bases and J dropped 6; count of bases not matched to a gene: 5. CDR3 region: CASSILGQGHGYTF. The CDR3 bases are TGTGCCAGTAGTATACTCGGACAGGGCCATGGCTACACCTTC.

The V call is TRBV4-3, the J call TRBJ2-3; D perhaps matches TRBD2 (6 bases). With 3 bases removed from V and 6 bases from J, the gap between germline ends came to 10 bases. In germline, CDR1 is LGHNA, CDR2 YSLEER. CDR3 length: 13 amino acids. The CDR3 loop reads CASSHRAGDTQYF. In nucleotides, the CDR3 is TGCGCCAGCAGCCATCGGGCGGGGGATACGCAGTATTTT.

V gene TRBV27 combines with J gene TRBJ2-7; D is tentatively TRBD1 or TRBD2 (5 bases each). V lost 6 bases and J lost 5, with 20 bases in between. CDR1 is MNHEY and CDR2 is SMNVEV in the germline V gene (reference sequence). The CDR3 covers 15 residues. The CDR3 here is CASRPDLGARHEQYF. In nucleotides, the CDR3 is TGTGCCAGCAGACCGGACTTAGGGGCGCGCCACGAGCAGTACTTC.